This entry describes one T cell receptor (beta chain). This entry belongs to a study of cytomegalovirus exposure and HLA in healthy donors. PCR was performed using 60 Vbeta and 13 Jbeta primers. The table came from immunoSEQ multiplex PCR; TCRdb's copy has only in-frame clones and leaves some out. Of 100,000 or so clones detected, approximately 80% appear once; the ten largest clones hold roughly 4%. In germline, CDR1 is SGHRS, CDR2 YFSETQ. CDR3 length equals 14 residues. The TCR comes from a female donor in good health and CMV-seropositive. The specimen was PBMCs. The chain uses TRBV5-1 and TRBJ2-5, with 10 bases fitting TRBD2. The end of the DNA is better explained by TRBJ2-7, so the J call may be wrong. The CDR3 bases are TGCGCCAGCAGCGAGGCCGGGACTAGCGACGAGCAGTACTTC. Translation: CASSEAGTSDEQYF.